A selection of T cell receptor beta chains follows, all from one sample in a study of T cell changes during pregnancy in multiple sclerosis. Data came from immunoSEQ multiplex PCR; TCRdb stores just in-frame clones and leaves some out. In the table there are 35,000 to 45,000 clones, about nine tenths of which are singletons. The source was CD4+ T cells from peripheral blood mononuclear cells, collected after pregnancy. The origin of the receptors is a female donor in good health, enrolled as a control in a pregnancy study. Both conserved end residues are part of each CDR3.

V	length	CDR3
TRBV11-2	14	CASSLDMAVYEQYF
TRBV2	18	CASSEEGKRGSSTDTQYF
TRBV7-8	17	CASSYFRGRGTNEKLFF
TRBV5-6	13	CASSATGGNIQYF
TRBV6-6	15	CASSPDRDFLYGYTF
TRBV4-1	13	CASSSGDVGELFF
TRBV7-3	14	CASSASRGTDTQYF
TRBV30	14	CAWATGGLGQPQHF
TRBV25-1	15	CASSDKREDGETQYF
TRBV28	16	CASSSLSGGANEKLFF
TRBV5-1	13	CASSLLTSNEQFF
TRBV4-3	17	CASSQGTSGGNTDTQYF
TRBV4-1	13	CASSLTGGTEAFF
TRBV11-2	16	CASLDLAGGPTYEQYF
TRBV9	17	CASSGLSGTGAGDRTFF
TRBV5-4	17	CASSSGKGAGVRQPQHF
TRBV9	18	CASSVSPQGRGLTDTQYF
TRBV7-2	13	CASSSGTQEKLFF
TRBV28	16	CASSLQGMGSGNTIYF
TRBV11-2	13	CASSEPGYNEQFF
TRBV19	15	CASSIAGRGNQPQHF
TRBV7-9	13	CASSSFQGYGYTF
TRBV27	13	CASSMGQPEKLFF
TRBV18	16	CASSLPRGSSGNTIYF
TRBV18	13	CASSPPGQGLAFF
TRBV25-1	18	CASSELGTSGGAAGELFF
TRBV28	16	CASRHNRDRGFYEQYF
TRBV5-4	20	CASSFSAWREPDSSYNEQFF
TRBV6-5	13	CASSSPVQATQYF
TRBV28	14	CASTLGGTGNTIYF
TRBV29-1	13	CSVEDLSGYGYTF
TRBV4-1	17	CASSQDGSGSSADTQYF
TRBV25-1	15	CASSDPGTGNYEQYF
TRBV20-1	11	CGQLFNEKLFF
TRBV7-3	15	CASSPGLGPANTQYF
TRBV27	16	CASSPPGLVNTGELFF
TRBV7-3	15	CASSLDRGFGNTIYF
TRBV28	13	CATDPGGWKPLHF
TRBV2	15	CASSTTLGQARGYTF
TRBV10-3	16	CAIKGTSGRGTGELFF
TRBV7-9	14	CASRTGLATDTQYF
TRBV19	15	CASSNQRGSTDTQYF
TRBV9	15	CASSGGQGLFYEQYF
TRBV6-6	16	CASSYPRIGRDTEAFF
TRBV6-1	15	CASSEKGQGGETQYF
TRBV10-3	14	CAISDPAGNQPQHF
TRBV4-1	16	CASSTGTSTYNSPLHF
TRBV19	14	CASRREAGSQPQHF
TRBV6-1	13	CASRPPGGETQYF
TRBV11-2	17	CASSPGLAGRAADTQYF
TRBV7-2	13	CASSSGRATEAFF
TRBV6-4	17	CASSDSPWGGPRSAQYF
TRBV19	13	CASSLQGAYEQYF
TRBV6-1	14	CASSESPGNTEAFF
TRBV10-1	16	CASSERVGSGVETQYF
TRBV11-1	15	CASSTSRGLQETQYF
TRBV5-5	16	CASSSSGGVITNEQFF